Sequencing of this T cell receptor (beta chain) was carried out in a study of T cells in Graves' hyperthyroidism and ophthalmopathy. RNA transcripts yielded amplified TCR beta CDR3 regions. HTBI primers were used for first-round RT-PCR of the TCR CDR3. A single record per CDR3 protein comes from TCRdb applying MiXCR to the multiplex PCR reads. Altogether about 640,000 distinct CDR3 sequences are present, less than 25% being singletons, with the ten largest covering about 35%. J gave up 2 bases and V 0 bases, and 2 bases lay outside the gene matches. This CDR3 comprises 15 residues. Germline V lookup: CDR1 DFQATT, CDR2 SNEGSKA (reference sequence).

Sequences were obtained from blood. The rearrangement links TRBV20-1 to TRBJ2-1; 9 nucleotides line up with TRBD1. This clonotype originated in a man younger than 45 with Graves' ophthalmopathy. The CDR3 here is CSARDGQGPYNEQFF. In nucleotides, the CDR3 is TGCAGTGCTAGAGACGGACAGGGGCCCTACAATGAGCAGTTCTTC.